This T cell receptor (beta chain) stems from a study of blood T cells in healthy people across ages (dated by TCRdb to the mid-2010s). With respect to the entire study: Template switching captured roughly one uniquely barcoded TCR beta cDNA molecule per two T cells in model experiments. Age-related changes in TCR beta repertoire diversity were measured in the study by deep sequencing normalized with unique cDNA molecular identifiers. The donors were split into four age groups: young (average approximately 16 years), middle-aged (39), aged (roughly 68) and long-lived (roughly 77). To avoid experimental bias, donors of different ages were spread randomly across the sequencing lanes. For two donors (one aged 18 to 30 and one aged 80 or older), the study analyzed two additional independent replicas of 1 million unique cDNA reads from the same blood draw.

For this clonotype: The target of this receptor is not known. Nothing much larger sits one base from this clone, and base qualities are not available.

Results and caveats for the whole study, not just this receptor: The long-lived group showed more naive CD4+ T cells, fewer expanded clones and increased TCR diversity than the aged group, suggesting age selection. Since profiling was done on bulk unsorted PBMCs, naive and antigen-experienced compartments could not be conclusively compared. There was a strong correlation between observed TCR beta diversity and the percentage of naive T cells measured by flow cytometry. Observed TCR beta diversity per million T cells fell roughly linearly with age, and a significant reduction was already apparent by age around 40. Total diversity estimates from one million sequenced T cells were considered lower bounds and underestimates. Because the CMV infection status of the donors was unknown, age-related changes in expanded clonotypes may potentially have been confounded.

Receptor amplification or capture employed 5' RACE. The sequencer was an Illumina HiSeq 2500. The second PCR ran for about 7 to 11 cycles and used a J-beta primer mix along with a sample-barcoded 5' primer. A template-switch 5' adaptor carrying 12 random nucleotides introduced a unique molecular identifier onto each TCR beta cDNA molecule. Each sample yielded at least 3 million CDR3-containing paired-end reads. All of the RNA was converted into first-strand cDNA using the Mint cDNA synthesis kit, with a TRBC-specific oligonucleotide serving as the primer. After uracil-DNA glycosylase treatment, a first 18-cycle PCR used universal primers M1SS and BC2_uni_R on all cDNA. Per the authors' processing: Each sample was normalized by randomly selecting 1 million high-quality reads, each carrying a distinct molecular identifier. Instead of being binned into consensus sequences, reads that shared molecular identifiers were thrown out. MiTCR, run with a Q25 quality threshold and the strictest error-elimination algorithm, handled CDR3 identification, clonotype clustering and error correction. A nonparametric unseen species model with Euler transformation was used to estimate lower-bound total TCR beta diversity. TCRdb passed the public sequencing reads through fastp at Q25 and MiXCR, retaining productive beta sequences. CDR3 protein sequences are deduplicated, and each keeps its most common genes and DNA. TCRdb, rather than the study authors, made the V and J calls. Within this sample are about 830,000 distinct CDR3 sequences, with about 62% of them counted one time only. Together, the top ten hold 28% of the sample.

The donors were 40 or so Caucasian individuals from Russia, aged roughly 6 to 100 years, who were systemically healthy. Approximately 10 milliliters of peripheral blood were collected from each donor into EDTA-treated Vacutainer tubes. Ficoll-Paque density-gradient centrifugation was used to isolate PBMCs, with at least 7 million per sample. Trizol reagent was used to extract total RNA from the PBMCs, yielding at least 6 micrograms per sample. Naive CD45RAhigh/CD27high T cell percentages were measured by flow cytometry on a PBMC aliquot from every donor. The specimen sequenced was blood. This clonotype originated in a man aged 25-45 years in good health.

Read as DNA, the sequence is TGCAGTGCTAGAGAGAGGGGCGAGCAGTACTTC. This codes for CSARERGEQYF. The V and J genes are TRBV20-1 and TRBJ2-7; the D assignment is uncertain and may be TRBD1 or TRBD2, with 5 bases supporting each. The germline V gene encodes CDR1 DFQATT and CDR2 SNEGSKA (reference sequence). Including the terminal cysteine and phenylalanine, the CDR3 comprises 11 residues. CDR3 DNA is the only sequence kept; it has 33 bases, read in frame from the first base. V and J lose 0 bases and 6 bases, and a span of 6 bases separates them.